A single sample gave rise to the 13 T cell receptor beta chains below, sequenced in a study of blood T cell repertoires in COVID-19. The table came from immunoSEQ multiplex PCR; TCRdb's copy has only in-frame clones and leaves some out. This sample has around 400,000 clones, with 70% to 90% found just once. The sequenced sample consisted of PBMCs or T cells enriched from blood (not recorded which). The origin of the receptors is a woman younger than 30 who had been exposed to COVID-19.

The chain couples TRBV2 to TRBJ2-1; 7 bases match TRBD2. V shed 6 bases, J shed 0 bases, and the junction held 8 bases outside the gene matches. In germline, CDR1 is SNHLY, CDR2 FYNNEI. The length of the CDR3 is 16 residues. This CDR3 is CASSSLGGSSYNEQFF. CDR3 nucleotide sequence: TGTGCCAGCAGCTCCTTGGGCGGGAGCTCCTACAATGAGCAGTTCTTC.

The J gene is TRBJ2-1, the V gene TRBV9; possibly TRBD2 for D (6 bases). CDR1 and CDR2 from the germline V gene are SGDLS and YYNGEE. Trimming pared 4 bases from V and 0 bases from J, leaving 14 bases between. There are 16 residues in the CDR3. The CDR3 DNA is TGTGCCAGCAGCCCCCCGGGACTCAGCTCCTACAATGAGCAGTTCTTC. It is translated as CASSPPGLSSYNEQFF.

The CDR3 sequence: CASSGRTGWYGYTF. As DNA, the CDR3 is TGTGCCAGCAGCGGAAGGACAGGATGGTATGGCTACACCTTC. The chain combines TRBV9 with TRBJ1-2; 7 bases fit TRBD1. Per germline, CDR1 SGDLS and CDR2 YYNGEE. V lost 3 bases, J lost 5 bases, and 7 bases stayed unmatched. This CDR3 region has 14 residues. The whole variable domain, remainder taken from reference TRBV9 and TRBJ1-2, is DSGVTQTPKHLITATGQRVTLRCSPRSGDLSVYWYQQSLDQGLQFLIQYYNGEERAKGNILERFSAQQFPDLHSELNLSSLELGDSALYFCASSGRTGWYGYTFGSGTRLTVV.

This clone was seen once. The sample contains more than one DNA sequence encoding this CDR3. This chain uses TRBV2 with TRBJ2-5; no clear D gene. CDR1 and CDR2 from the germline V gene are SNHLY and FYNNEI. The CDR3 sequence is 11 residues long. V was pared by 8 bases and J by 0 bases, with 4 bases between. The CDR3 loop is CASSYQETQYF. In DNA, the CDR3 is TGTGCCAGCTCTTACCAAGAGACCCAGTACTTC. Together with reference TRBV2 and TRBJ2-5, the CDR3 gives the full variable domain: EPEVTQTPSHQVTQMGQEVILRCVPISNHLYFYWYRQILGQKVEFLVSFYNNEISEKSEIFDDQFSVERPDGSNFTLKIRSTKLEDSAMYFCASSYQETQYFGPGTRLLVL.

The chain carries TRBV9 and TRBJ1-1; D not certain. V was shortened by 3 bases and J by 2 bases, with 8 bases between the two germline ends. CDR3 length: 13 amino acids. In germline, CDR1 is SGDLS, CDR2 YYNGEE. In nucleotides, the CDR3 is TGTGCCAGCAGCGCCTACCCCAACACTGAAGCTTTCTTT. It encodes CASSAYPNTEAFF.

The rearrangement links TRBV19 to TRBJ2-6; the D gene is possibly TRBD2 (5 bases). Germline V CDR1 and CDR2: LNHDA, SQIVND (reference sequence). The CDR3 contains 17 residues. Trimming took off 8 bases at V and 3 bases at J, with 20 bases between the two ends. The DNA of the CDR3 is TGTGCCAGTGCCCTCCTCTGGACTGCTATTGGGGCCAACGTCCTGACTTTC. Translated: CASALLWTAIGANVLTF.

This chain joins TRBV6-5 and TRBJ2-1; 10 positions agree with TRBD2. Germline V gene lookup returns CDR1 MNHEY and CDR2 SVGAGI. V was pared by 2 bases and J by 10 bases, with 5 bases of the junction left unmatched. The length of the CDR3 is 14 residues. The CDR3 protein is CASSYPSGGSEQFF. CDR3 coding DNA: TGTGCCAGCAGTTACCCTAGCGGGGGATCCGAGCAGTTCTTC.

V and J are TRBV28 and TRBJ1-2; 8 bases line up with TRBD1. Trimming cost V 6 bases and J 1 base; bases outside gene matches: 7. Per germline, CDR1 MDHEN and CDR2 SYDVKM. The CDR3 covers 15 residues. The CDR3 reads CASRLPGGSNYGYTF. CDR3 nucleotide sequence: TGTGCCAGCAGACTCCCAGGGGGCAGTAACTATGGCTACACCTTC.

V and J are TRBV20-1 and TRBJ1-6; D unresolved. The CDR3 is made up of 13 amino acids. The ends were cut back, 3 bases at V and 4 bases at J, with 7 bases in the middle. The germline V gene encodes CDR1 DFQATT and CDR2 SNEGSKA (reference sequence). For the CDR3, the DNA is TGCAGTGCTAGTACAGCTTATAATTCACCCCTCCACTTT. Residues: CSASTAYNSPLHF.

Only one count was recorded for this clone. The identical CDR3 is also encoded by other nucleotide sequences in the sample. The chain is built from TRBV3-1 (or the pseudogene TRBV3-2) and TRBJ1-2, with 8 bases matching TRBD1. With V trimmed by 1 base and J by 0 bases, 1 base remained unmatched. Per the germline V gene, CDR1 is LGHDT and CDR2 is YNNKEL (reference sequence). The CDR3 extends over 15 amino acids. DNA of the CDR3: TGTGCCAGCAGCCAAGTGGGACAGGCTAACTATGGCTACACCTTC. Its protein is CASSQVGQANYGYTF.

CDR3 in amino acids: CASSLVSSNEQFF. The CDR3 coding sequence is TGTGCCAGCAGCTTAGTTTCTAGCAATGAGCAGTTCTTC. The V call is TRBV7-6, the J call TRBJ2-1; D gene ambiguous. Trimming cost V 1 base and J 6 bases, with 7 bases left between them. The CDR3 covers 13 residues. In germline, CDR1 is SGHVS, CDR2 FNYEAQ.

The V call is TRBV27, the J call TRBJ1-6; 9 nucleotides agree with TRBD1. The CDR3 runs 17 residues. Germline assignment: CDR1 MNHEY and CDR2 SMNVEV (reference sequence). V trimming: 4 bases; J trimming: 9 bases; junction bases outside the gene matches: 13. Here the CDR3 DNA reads TGTGCCAGCAGTTCTCCTTCTATACAGGGGGCAGGTTCACCCCTCCACTTT. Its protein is CASSSPSIQGAGSPLHF.

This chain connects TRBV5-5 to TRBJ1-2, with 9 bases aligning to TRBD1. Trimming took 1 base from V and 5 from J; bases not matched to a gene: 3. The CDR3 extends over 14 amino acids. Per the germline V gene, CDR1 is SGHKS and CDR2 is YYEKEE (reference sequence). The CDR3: CASSLTGGVYGYTF. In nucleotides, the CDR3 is TGTGCCAGCAGCTTGACAGGGGGCGTATATGGCTACACCTTC. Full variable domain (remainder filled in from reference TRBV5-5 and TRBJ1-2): DAGVTQSPTHLIKTRGQQVTLRCSPISGHKSVSWYQQVLGQGPQFIFQYYEKEERGRGNFPDRFSARQFPNYSSELNVNALLLGDSALYLCASSLTGGVYGYTFGSGTRLTVV.